The 26 T cell receptor beta chains below all came from one sample that was sequenced in a study of T cells in Graves' hyperthyroidism and ophthalmopathy. There were TCR beta CDR3 regions amplified from RNA transcripts. An initial round of RT-PCR targeting the TCR CDR3 relied on the HTBI primer set. TCRdb re-called the multiplex PCR reads through MiXCR, storing one row per CDR3 protein. The sample includes 330,000 or so distinct CDR3 sequences, around a fifth seen only once; the top ten take about two fifths. Sequenced: blood. All receptors come from a man aged 50 to 59 with Graves' ophthalmopathy.

This clonotype has only a few counts. V is TRBV29-1 and J is TRBJ2-2, with TRBD1 identical over 8 bases. The J segment lost 5 bases and the V segment lost 3 bases, leaving 8 bases of the junction unmatched. Germline V gene data show CDR1 as SQVTM and CDR2 as ANQGSEA. CDR3 size: 15 residues. The CDR3 is CSVEPRQGRTGELFF. The CDR3 nucleotides are TGCAGCGTTGAGCCCCGACAGGGGAGGACCGGGGAGCTGTTTTTT.

V usage is TRBV6-5 and J usage is TRBJ1-1; D unresolved. Germline loops: CDR1 MNHEY, CDR2 SVGAGI. The CDR3 contains 14 residues. V was clipped by 0 bases and J by 4 bases, with 9 bases between them. CDR3 sequence reads: CASSYSESRTEAFF. Here the CDR3 DNA reads TGTGCCAGCAGTTACTCAGAAAGCCGCACTGAAGCTTTCTTT.

This clonotype was counted many times. The J gene is TRBJ2-3, the V gene TRBV6-1; no clear D gene. Germline V lookup: CDR1 MNHNS, CDR2 SASEGT. This CDR3 contains 15 residues. V was cut by 5 bases and J by 0 bases, with 12 bases left in between. The CDR3: CASSFDETSTDTQYF. As DNA, the CDR3 is TGTGCCAGCAGTTTTGACGAAACTAGCACAGATACGCAGTATTTT.

In this sample, this clonotype turned up a few times. This chain uses TRBV4-1 with TRBJ1-4, with D perhaps matching TRBD1 (5 bases). The ends were cut back, 4 bases at V and 8 bases at J, with 11 bases in the middle. The CDR3 is 13 residues long. Per the germline V gene, CDR1 is MGHRA and CDR2 is YSYEKL. The CDR3 protein is CASSPLGTEKLFF. As DNA, the CDR3 is TGCGCCAGCAGCCCCCTGGGGACGGAAAAACTGTTTTTT.

As to this clonotype: Sequence at one end of the junction differs from germline and may be a read error. The chain combines TRBV20-1 with TRBJ2-5, with D hard to call. This CDR3 is 8 amino acids long. Germline V CDR1 and CDR2: DFQATT, SNEGSKA (reference sequence). DNA for the CDR3: TGCAGTGCCGCAGGCCTCAACTTC. Protein sequence: CSAAGLNF.

V and J are TRBV7-9 and TRBJ2-3, with 12 bases matching TRBD1. This CDR3 spans 19 amino acids. The V gene's germline CDR1 is SEHNR and CDR2 FQNEAQ (reference sequence). Trimming removed 5 bases from V and 0 bases from J; junction bases left unmatched: 12. Written as DNA, the CDR3 is TGTGCCAGCAGCCCACCGGGACAGGGGGCCCCTAGGAGCACAGATACGCAGTATTTT. Its translation is CASSPPGQGAPRSTDTQYF.

This clonotype came up a few times. In nucleotides, the CDR3 is TGTGCCAGCAGCTTAGGAGCGGGAGCATCCTACAATGAGCAGTTCTTC. Its protein product is CASSLGAGASYNEQFF. V gene TRBV11-2 combines with J gene TRBJ2-1; 8 bases are shared with TRBD2. CDR3 length: 16 amino acids. From germline, CDR1 is SGHAT and CDR2 FQNNGV. V lost 1 base to trimming and J lost 1 base; unmatched junction nucleotides: 3.

This clonotype came up many times. V usage is TRBV28 and J usage is TRBJ2-1, with 14 bases lining up with TRBD2. CDR3 length equals 19 residues. J was trimmed by 4 bases and V by 1 base; bases with no gene match: 9. CDR1 and CDR2 from the germline V gene are MDHEN and SYDVKM. For the CDR3, the DNA is TGTGCCAGCAGTTTATCAGCCCGACTAGCGGGAGGGTTATACAATGAGCAGTTCTTC. This sequence encodes CASSLSARLAGGLYNEQFF. Combining the CDR3 with reference TRBV28 and TRBJ2-1 gives the whole variable domain DVKVTQSSRYLVKRTGEKVFLECVQDMDHENMFWYRQDPGLGLRLIYFSYDVKMKEKGDIPEGYSVSREKKERFSLILESASTNQTSMYLCASSLSARLAGGLYNEQFFGPGTRLTVL.

There are many counts of this clonotype. CDR3 residues: CASSYLGRNEAFF. CDR3 DNA sequence: TGTGCCAGCAGTTACCTGGGACGGAATGAAGCTTTCTTT. This sequence joins TRBV6-5 and TRBJ1-1, with TRBD1 as a possible D gene (5 bases). Germline V gives CDR1 MNHEY, CDR2 SVGAGI. CDR3 length equals 13 residues. V lost 2 bases, J lost 7 bases, and 11 bases lay in between.

The V gene is TRBV18, the J gene TRBJ2-2, with no clear D. The V end was cut by 3 bases, the J end by 4 bases, with 9 bases between. The CDR3 length is 14 residues. In germline, CDR1 is KGHSH, CDR2 LQKENI. CDR3 DNA: TGTGCCAGCTCACCCTACCCGGGCACCGGGGAGCTGTTTTTT. Protein product: CASSPYPGTGELFF.

This clonotype was seen ten or more times. The chain links TRBV28 to TRBJ2-2; no reliable D call. The V gene lost 5 bases and the J gene lost 5 bases, with 9 bases spanning the gap. Germline CDR1 is MDHEN and CDR2 is SYDVKM. The length of the CDR3 is 13 residues. The CDR3 protein is CASSTRGTGELFF. The CDR3, as DNA: TGTGCCAGCAGTACCAGAGGAACCGGGGAGCTGTTTTTT.

This clonotype came up many times. The rearrangement uses TRBV2 and TRBJ2-3, with TRBD1 identical over 10 bases. The CDR3 is 14 amino acids. Unmatched junction bases numbered 4, after V lost 10 bases and J lost 0 bases. The germline V gene has CDR1 SNHLY and CDR2 FYNNEI. CDR3: CATWDRGSTDTQYF. Written as DNA, the CDR3 is TGTGCCACATGGGACAGGGGAAGCACAGATACGCAGTATTTT.

This chain joins TRBV6-1 and TRBJ1-2; maybe TRBD1 (5 bases). CDR3 length: 14 residues. Germline V gene sequence: CDR1 MNHNS, CDR2 SASEGT. The V gene lost 6 bases and the J gene lost 3 bases, with 14 bases spanning the gap. Here the CDR3 reads CASRLGARDYGYTF. The CDR3 DNA reads TGTGCCAGCAGACTCGGGGCGCGTGACTATGGCTACACCTTC.

This chain connects TRBV19 to TRBJ2-1, with 11 nucleotides matching TRBD2. The CDR3 consists of 16 residues. The junction had 6 bases not matched to a gene; V was cut back by 5 bases and J by 3 bases. Germline lookup yields CDR1 LNHDA and CDR2 SQIVND (reference sequence). The chain's CDR3 is CASSERLAGIYNEQFF. CDR3 coding DNA: TGTGCCAGTAGTGAACGACTAGCGGGAATCTACAATGAGCAGTTCTTC. Looking up the rest from reference TRBV19 and TRBJ2-1 gives the full variable domain: DGGITQSPKYLFRKEGQNVTLSCEQNLNHDAMYWYRQDPGQGLRLIYYSQIVNDFQKGDIAEGYSVSREKKESFPLTVTSAQKNPTAFYLCASSERLAGIYNEQFFGPGTRLTVL.

The CDR3 spells CASSAGDTQYF. CDR3 nucleotide sequence: TGTGCCAGCAGTGCGGGAGATACGCAGTATTTT. V usage is TRBV27 and J usage is TRBJ2-3, with a weak D call TRBD2 (5 bases). The germline CDR1 and CDR2 sequences are MNHEY and SMNVEV (reference sequence). The germline V and J ends were trimmed by 5 bases and 5 bases, with 5 bases remaining between them. The CDR3 spans 11 residues.

This rearrangement joins TRBV5-5 to TRBJ2-3; D is perhaps TRBD1 (5 bases). The germline V and J ends were trimmed by 3 bases and 5 bases, with 19 bases remaining between them. Germline values: CDR1 SGHKS, CDR2 YYEKEE (reference sequence). The CDR3 sequence is 16 residues long. The CDR3 bases are TGTGCCAGCAGCTCCACTGGGGCGGAAGAAAGAGATACGCAGTATTTT. Its translation: CASSSTGAEERDTQYF.

This clonotype was observed many times. The chain is built from TRBV20-1 and TRBJ2-3; D gene unclear. From germline, CDR1 is DFQATT and CDR2 SNEGSKA (reference sequence). The CDR3 length is 15 residues. Trimming pared 2 bases from V and 2 bases from J, leaving 14 bases between. CDR3 amino acids: CSARYDLEHTDTQYF. The DNA of the CDR3 is TGCAGTGCTAGATACGATTTGGAACACACAGATACGCAGTATTTT.

V gene TRBV11-1 combines with J gene TRBJ2-7; possible D gene TRBD2, 6 bases. This CDR3 region has 15 residues. Germline V CDR1 and CDR2: SGHAT, FQDESV (reference sequence). Trimming pared 1 base from V and 3 bases from J, leaving 13 bases between. The CDR3 loop is CASSLDGGSIYEQYF. In DNA form, the CDR3 reads TGTGCCAGCAGCTTAGACGGGGGTAGCATCTACGAGCAGTACTTC.

This clonotype has only a few counts. The J gene is TRBJ1-1, the V gene TRBV27, with D perhaps matching TRBD1 (5 bases). The ends were cut back, 4 bases at V and 1 base at J, with 13 bases in the middle. The germline V gene has CDR1 MNHEY and CDR2 SMNVEV (reference sequence). The CDR3 is made up of 15 amino acids. As DNA, the CDR3 is TGTGCCAGCAGTTACCGGGGGGGGTCGAACACTGAAGCTTTCTTT. Translated: CASSYRGGSNTEAFF.

V is TRBV5-6 and J is TRBJ2-1, with 8 positions matching TRBD2. CDR3 length: 15 amino acids. V lost 4 bases and J lost 5; bases outside the gene matches: 8. Germline V gives CDR1 SGHDT, CDR2 YYEEEE. CDR3 DNA sequence: TGTGCCAGCAGCGCGTCAGCGGGGGTTAACAATGAGCAGTTCTTC. Residues: CASSASAGVNNEQFF.

This rearrangement joins TRBV7-3 to TRBJ1-1; no reliable D call. The CDR3 runs to 13 residues. Germline lookup yields CDR1 SGHTA and CDR2 FQGTGA. V was clipped by 6 bases and J by 5 bases, with 13 bases between them. CDR3 nucleotide sequence: TGTGCCAGCAGTTTCAACCGAGGGACTGAAGCTTTCTTT. Translating it yields CASSFNRGTEAFF.

This clonotype was counted a few times. V and J are TRBV11-2 and TRBJ2-1; D uncertain. The length of the CDR3 is 12 residues. Germline CDR1 SGHAT, CDR2 FQNNGV. Trimming stripped 2 bases from V and 7 bases from J, with 6 bases between. The CDR3 sequence: CASSLRENEQFF. The DNA for the CDR3 is TGTGCCAGCAGCTTACGAGAGAATGAGCAGTTCTTC. The full variable domain, its missing parts supplied by reference TRBV11-2 and TRBJ2-1, is EAGVAQSPRYKIIEKRQSVAFWCNPISGHATLYWYQQILGQGPKLLIQFQNNGVVDDSQLPKDRFSAERLKGVDSTLKIQPAKLEDSAVYLCASSLRENEQFFGPGTRLTVL.

This chain joins TRBV30 and TRBJ2-7; D tentatively reads TRBD1 or TRBD2 (6 bases each). CDR3 length: 12 amino acids. CDR1 is GTSNPN, CDR2 SVGIG, per germline (reference sequence). V shed 3 bases and J shed 7 bases, with 13 bases lying between them. The CDR3 DNA sequence: TGTGCCTGGAGAAGGGGGGCGTGGGAGCAGTACTTC. Translating gives CAWRRGAWEQYF. Supplemented by reference TRBV30 and TRBJ2-7, the full variable domain reads SQTIHQWPATLVQPVGSPLSLECTVEGTSNPNLYWYRQAAGRGLQLLFYSVGIGQISSEVPQNLSASRPQDRQFILSSKKLLLSDSGFYLCAWRRGAWEQYFGPGTRLTVT.

The rearrangement links TRBV20-1 to TRBJ1-6, with D possibly being TRBD1 (5 bases). This CDR3 is 10 amino acids long. V lost 0 bases to trimming and J lost 14 bases, with 5 bases between them. CDR1 is DFQATT, CDR2 SNEGSKA, per germline (reference sequence). The CDR3 sequence: CSARDRALHF. The CDR3 region has the DNA TGCAGTGCTAGAGACAGGGCCCTCCACTTT.

The chain recombines TRBV19 with TRBJ2-1; 8 positions agree with TRBD2. Per the germline V gene, CDR1 is LNHDA and CDR2 is SQIVND (reference sequence). Unmatched junction bases numbered 4, after V lost 3 bases and J lost 3 bases. The CDR3 consists of 15 residues. The CDR3 bases are TGTGCCAGTAGTATGAATGCGGGGGGCTACAATGAGCAGTTCTTC. This sequence encodes CASSMNAGGYNEQFF.

This chain links TRBV14 with TRBJ2-7; TRBD2 is a possible D gene (5 bases). The V and J ends lost 5 bases and 2 bases respectively, with 16 bases between them. Looked up from germline, CDR1 is SGHDN and CDR2 is FVKESK. This CDR3 contains 15 residues. The CDR3 region is CASSLRSGGAYEQYF. CDR3 sequence (DNA): TGTGCCAGCAGCTTAAGGTCTGGAGGCGCCTACGAGCAGTACTTC.